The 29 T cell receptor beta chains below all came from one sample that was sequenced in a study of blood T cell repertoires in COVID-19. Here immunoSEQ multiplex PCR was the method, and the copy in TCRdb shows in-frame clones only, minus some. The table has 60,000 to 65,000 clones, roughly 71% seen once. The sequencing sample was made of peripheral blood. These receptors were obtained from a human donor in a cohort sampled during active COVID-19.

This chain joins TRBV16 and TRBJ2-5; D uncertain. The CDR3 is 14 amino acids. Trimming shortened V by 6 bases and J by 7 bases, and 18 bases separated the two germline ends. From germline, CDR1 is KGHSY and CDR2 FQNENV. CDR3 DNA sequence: TGTGCCAGCAGTCCCCCCACGGGTTCGGCGACCCAGTACTTC. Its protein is CASSPPTGSATQYF.

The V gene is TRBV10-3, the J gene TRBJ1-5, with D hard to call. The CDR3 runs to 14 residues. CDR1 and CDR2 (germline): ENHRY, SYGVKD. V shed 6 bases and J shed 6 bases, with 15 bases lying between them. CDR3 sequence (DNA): TGTGCCATCAGCACAGACAAGGGAGGTCAGCCCCAGCATTTT. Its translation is CAISTDKGGQPQHF.

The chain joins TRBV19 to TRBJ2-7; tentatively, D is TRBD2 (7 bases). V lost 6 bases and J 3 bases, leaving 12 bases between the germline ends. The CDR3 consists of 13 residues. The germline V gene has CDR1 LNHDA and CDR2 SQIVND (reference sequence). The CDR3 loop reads CASSQGGGYEQYF. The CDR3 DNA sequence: TGTGCCAGTAGCCAGGGAGGGGGCTACGAGCAGTACTTC.

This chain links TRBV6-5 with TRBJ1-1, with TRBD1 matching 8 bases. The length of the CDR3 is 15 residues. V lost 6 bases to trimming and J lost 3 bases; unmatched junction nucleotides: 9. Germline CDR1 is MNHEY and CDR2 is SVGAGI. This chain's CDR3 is CASRTFRGRDTEAFF. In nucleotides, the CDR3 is TGTGCCAGCAGGACATTCAGGGGGCGGGACACTGAAGCTTTCTTT.

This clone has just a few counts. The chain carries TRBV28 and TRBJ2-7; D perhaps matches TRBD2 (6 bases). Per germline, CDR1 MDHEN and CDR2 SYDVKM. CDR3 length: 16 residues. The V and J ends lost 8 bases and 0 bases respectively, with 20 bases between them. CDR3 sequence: CASAGGEGLYSYEQYF. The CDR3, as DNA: TGTGCCAGCGCCGGCGGAGAGGGACTGTACTCCTACGAGCAGTACTTC.

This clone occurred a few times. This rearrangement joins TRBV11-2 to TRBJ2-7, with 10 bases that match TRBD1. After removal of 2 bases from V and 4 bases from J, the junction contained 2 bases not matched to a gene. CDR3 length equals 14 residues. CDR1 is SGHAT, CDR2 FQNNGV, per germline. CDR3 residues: CASSLWTGGYEQYF. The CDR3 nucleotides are TGTGCCAGCAGCTTATGGACAGGGGGTTACGAGCAGTACTTC.

The CDR3 DNA reads TGTGCCAGCAGCCAAGTTGCAGGGGCCGGGCGTGAAAAACTGTTTTTT. Translated, it gives CASSQVAGAGREKLFF. The gene calls are TRBV3-1 (or the pseudogene TRBV3-2) and TRBJ1-4; possibly TRBD1 for D (6 bases). The CDR3 runs to 16 residues. Trimming removed 1 base at V and 7 bases at J, with 16 bases between. The germline V gene encodes CDR1 LGHDT and CDR2 YNNKEL (reference sequence).

This CDR3 reads CASSGVRGTGELFF. The CDR3 coding sequence is TGTGCCAGCAGCGGGGTACGGGGCACCGGGGAGCTGTTTTTT. The chain uses TRBV5-6 and TRBJ2-2; maybe TRBD2 (5 bases). The CDR3 is 14 residues long. Trimming cost V 4 bases and J 4 bases, with 11 bases left between them. Germline values: CDR1 SGHDT, CDR2 YYEEEE.

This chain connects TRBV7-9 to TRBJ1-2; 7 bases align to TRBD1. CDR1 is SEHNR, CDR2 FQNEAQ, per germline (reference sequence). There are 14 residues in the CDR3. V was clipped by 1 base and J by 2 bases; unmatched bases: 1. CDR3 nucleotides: TGTGCCAGCAGCTTAGGGGGACAGAACTATGGCTACACCTTC. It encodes CASSLGGQNYGYTF.

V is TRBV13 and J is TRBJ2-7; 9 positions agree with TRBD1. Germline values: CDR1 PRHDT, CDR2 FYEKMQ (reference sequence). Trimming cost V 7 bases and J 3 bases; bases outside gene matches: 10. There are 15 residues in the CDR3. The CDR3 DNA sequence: TGTGCCAGCAACGCCCGGGGACAGGGTTACTACGAGCAGTACTTC. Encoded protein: CASNARGQGYYEQYF.

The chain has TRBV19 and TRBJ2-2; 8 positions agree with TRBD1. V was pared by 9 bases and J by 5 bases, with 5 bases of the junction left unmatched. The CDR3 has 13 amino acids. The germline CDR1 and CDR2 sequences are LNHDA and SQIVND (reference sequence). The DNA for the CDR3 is TGTGCCAGCGGGACAGGTGGGACCGGGGAGCTGTTTTTT. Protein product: CASGTGGTGELFF.

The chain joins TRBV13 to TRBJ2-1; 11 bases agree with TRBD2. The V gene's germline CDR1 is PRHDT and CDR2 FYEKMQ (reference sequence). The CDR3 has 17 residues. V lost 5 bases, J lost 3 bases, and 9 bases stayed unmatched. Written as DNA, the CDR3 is TGTGCCAGCAGCCCAAAGACTAGCGGGACTCTCTACAATGAGCAGTTCTTC. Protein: CASSPKTSGTLYNEQFF.

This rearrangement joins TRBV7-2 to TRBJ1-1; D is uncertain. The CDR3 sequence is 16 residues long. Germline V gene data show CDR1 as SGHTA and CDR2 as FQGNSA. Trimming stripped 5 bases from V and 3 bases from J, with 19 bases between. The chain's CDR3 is CASSHMLRGFDTEAFF. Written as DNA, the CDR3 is TGTGCCAGCAGCCACATGTTGCGGGGTTTCGACACTGAAGCTTTCTTT.

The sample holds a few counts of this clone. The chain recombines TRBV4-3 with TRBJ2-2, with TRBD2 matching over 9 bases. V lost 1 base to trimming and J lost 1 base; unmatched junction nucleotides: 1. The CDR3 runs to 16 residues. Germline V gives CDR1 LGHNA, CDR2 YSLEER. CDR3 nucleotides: TGCGCCAGCAGCCAAGTAGCGGGGGTGAACACCGGGGAGCTGTTTTTT. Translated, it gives CASSQVAGVNTGELFF.

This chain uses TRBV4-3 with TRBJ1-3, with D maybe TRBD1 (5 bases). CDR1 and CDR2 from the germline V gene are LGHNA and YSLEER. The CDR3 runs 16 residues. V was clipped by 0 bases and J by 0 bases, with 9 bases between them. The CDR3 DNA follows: TGCGCCAGCAGCCAAGATCGACAGTTCTCTGGAAACACCATATATTTT. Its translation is CASSQDRQFSGNTIYF.

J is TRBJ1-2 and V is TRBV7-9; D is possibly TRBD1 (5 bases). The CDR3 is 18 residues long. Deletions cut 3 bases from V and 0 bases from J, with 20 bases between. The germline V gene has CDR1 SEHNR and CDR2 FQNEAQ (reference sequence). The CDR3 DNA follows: TGTGCCAGCAGCTTCTTGAGTGCAGGGCCATCTACTAACTATGGCTACACCTTC. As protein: CASSFLSAGPSTNYGYTF.

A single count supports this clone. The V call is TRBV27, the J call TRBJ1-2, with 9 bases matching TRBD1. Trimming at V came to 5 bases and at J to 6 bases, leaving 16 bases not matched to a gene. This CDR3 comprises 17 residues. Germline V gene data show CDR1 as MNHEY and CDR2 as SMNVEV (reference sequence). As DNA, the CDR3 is TGTGCCAGCAGTCTTTATAACTCCGGGACAGGGAGTGATGGCTACACCTTC. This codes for CASSLYNSGTGSDGYTF.

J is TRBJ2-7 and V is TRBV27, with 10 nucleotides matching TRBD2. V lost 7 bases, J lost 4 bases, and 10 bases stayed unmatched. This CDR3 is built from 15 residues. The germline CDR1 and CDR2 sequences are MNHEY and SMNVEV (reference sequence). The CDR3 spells CASTFRLAGVYEQYF. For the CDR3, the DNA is TGTGCCAGCACTTTCCGACTAGCGGGCGTATACGAGCAGTACTTC.

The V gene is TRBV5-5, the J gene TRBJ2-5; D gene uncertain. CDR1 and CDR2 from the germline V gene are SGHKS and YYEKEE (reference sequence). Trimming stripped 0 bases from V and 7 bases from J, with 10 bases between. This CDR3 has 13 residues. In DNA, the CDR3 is TGTGCCAGCAGCTTGGAGAGAGTGTGGACCCAGTACTTC. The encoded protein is CASSLERVWTQYF.

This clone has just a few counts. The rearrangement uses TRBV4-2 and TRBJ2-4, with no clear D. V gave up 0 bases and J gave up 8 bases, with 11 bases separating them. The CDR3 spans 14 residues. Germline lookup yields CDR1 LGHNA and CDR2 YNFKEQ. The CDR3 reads CASSQDYPRDIQYF. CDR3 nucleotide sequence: TGTGCCAGCAGCCAAGATTACCCCCGGGACATTCAGTACTTC.

The CDR3 loop reads CASSFIGQGDSRGYTF. In nucleotides, the CDR3 is TGTGCCAGCAGCTTTATAGGACAGGGGGATTCGCGAGGCTACACCTTC. The chain has TRBV5-6 and TRBJ1-2; 10 positions agree with TRBD1. The CDR3 has 16 amino acids. The trim removed 2 bases at V and 8 bases at J, leaving 12 bases unmatched. CDR1 and CDR2 (germline): SGHDT, YYEEEE.

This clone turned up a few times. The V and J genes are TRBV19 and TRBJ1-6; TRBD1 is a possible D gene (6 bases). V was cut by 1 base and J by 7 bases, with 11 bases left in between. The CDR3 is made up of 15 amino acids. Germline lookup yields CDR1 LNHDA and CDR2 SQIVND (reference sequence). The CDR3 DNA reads TGTGCCAGTAGTATAGGCCAGGGGTACAATTCACCCCTCCACTTT. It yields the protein CASSIGQGYNSPLHF.

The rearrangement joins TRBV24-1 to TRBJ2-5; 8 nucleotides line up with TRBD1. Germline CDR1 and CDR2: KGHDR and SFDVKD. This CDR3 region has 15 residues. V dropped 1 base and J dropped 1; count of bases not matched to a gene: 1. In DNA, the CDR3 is TGTGCCACCAGTGATTTTACAGGGGGCCAAGAGACCCAGTACTTC. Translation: CATSDFTGGQETQYF.

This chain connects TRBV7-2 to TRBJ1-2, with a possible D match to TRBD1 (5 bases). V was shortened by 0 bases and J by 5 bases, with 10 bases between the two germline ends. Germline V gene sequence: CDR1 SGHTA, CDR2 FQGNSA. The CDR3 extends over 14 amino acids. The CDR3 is CASSLAGGLYGYTF. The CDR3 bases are TGTGCCAGCAGCTTAGCGGGGGGACTGTATGGCTACACCTTC.

Written as DNA, the CDR3 is TGTGCCAGCAGCGTAGTGGGACAGGGATACACAGATACGCAGTATTTT. Translating it yields CASSVVGQGYTDTQYF. V and J are TRBV9 and TRBJ2-3; 9 bases are shared with TRBD1. Germline-derived CDR1 and CDR2 are SGDLS and YYNGEE. The length of the CDR3 is 16 residues. Germline trimming cut 0 bases from V and 2 bases from J; bases unmatched to any gene: 4.

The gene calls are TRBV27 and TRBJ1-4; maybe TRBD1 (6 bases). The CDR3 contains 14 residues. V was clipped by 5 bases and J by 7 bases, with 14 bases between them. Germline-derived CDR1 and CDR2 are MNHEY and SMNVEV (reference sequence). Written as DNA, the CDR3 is TGTGCCAGCAGTCGCGGAACAGGGCTTGAAAAACTGTTTTTT. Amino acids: CASSRGTGLEKLFF.

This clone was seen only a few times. For the CDR3, the DNA is TGCGCCAGCAGTGAGGGAGACTGGGAGACAGGGCGGAATGGCTACACCTTC. The encoded protein is CASSEGDWETGRNGYTF. V usage is TRBV10-2 and J usage is TRBJ1-2; 7 positions agree with TRBD1. The CDR3 length is 17 residues. The germline gives CDR1 WSHSY, CDR2 SAAADI. V was clipped by 2 bases and J by 6 bases; unmatched bases: 15.

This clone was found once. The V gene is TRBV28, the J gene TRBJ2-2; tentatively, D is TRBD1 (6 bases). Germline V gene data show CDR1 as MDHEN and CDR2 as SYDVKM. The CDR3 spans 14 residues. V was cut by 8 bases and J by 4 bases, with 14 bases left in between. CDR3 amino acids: CASAIQGGTGELFF. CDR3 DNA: TGTGCCAGCGCAATACAGGGTGGCACCGGGGAGCTGTTTTTT.

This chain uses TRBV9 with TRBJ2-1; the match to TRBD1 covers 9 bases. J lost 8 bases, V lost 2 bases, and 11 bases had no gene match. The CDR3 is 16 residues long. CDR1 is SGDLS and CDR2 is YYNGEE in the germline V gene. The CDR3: CASSVRPGQGLDEQFF. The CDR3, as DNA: TGTGCCAGCAGCGTGCGACCGGGACAGGGTTTAGATGAGCAGTTCTTC.